This TCR beta chain originates from a study of regulatory T cells in long-lasting Graves disease. Across the whole study: For under 3 months, newly diagnosed Graves' patients had been taking antithyroid drugs.

Library construction for TCR beta used iRepertoire HTBI primers and Arm-PCR of CDR3 regions. MiXCR, applied by TCRdb to the multiplex PCR reads, yields one record per CDR3 protein. In the table there are approximately 400,000 distinct CDR3 sequences, more than 12% of which are singletons. The CDR3 consists of 15 residues. Trimming removed 5 bases at V and 0 bases at J, with 14 bases between. Time point noted: newly diagnosed GD, antithyroid drugs for less than 3 months. Following extraction of RNA from PBMCs, that RNA was used to make the TCR library. These data are also associated with another study on T cells in Graves' hyperthyroidism and ophthalmopathy. That paper states: Most thyroid clonotypes expanded above 0.001 appeared in blood too.

The J gene is TRBJ2-7, the V gene TRBV12-3 or TRBV12-4; D gene unclear. This specimen consisted of peripheral blood mononuclear cells (PBMCs), obtained at new diagnosis, from a patient treated with antithyroid drugs. The TCR comes from a woman younger than 45 with Graves disease. The CDR3 region has the DNA TGTGCCAGCAGTCCACACAGACGGACCTCCTACGAGCAGTACTTC. Protein product: CASSPHRRTSYEQYF.